This T cell receptor beta chain comes out of a study of blood T cells in healthy people across ages. This clonotype was detected only a few times. A second PCR, run for about 7 to 11 cycles, used a sample-barcoded 5' primer plus a J-beta primer mix. TCRdb analysed the 5' RACE reads with MiXCR anew, one entry per CDR3 protein. The data show 720,000 or so distinct CDR3 sequences, roughly 41% seen once. The CDR3 spans 14 residues. Trimming removed 2 bases at V and 7 bases at J, with 9 bases between. This clonotype was obtained from a man older than 75 in good health. The chain employs TRBV12-3 or TRBV12-4 and TRBJ1-6; D gene unclear. The sample taken for sequencing was blood. CDR3 loop: CASSLRVGNSPLHF. For the CDR3, the DNA is TGTGCCAGCAGTTTAAGGGTGGGGAATTCACCCCTCCACTTT.